A selection of T cell receptor beta chains follows, all from one sample in a study of blood T cell repertoires in COVID-19. Clones were read by immunoSEQ multiplex PCR, and TCRdb kept only the in-frame ones, dropping some. In the table there are some 150,000 clones, more than 65% of which are singletons. Sequencing was done on a sample of peripheral blood. These receptors originate from a man in his sixties with acute or convalescent COVID-19. The CDR3 runs from the conserved cysteine through the conserved F or W. The D gene is left open where the match is weak. Some rows mark clone size as missing; the rest say once, few, many or name a class of expanded clone.

CDR3	DNA	V	length	J	size	D
CATSRAGLEDTGELFF	TGTGCCACCAGCAGAGCGGGACTAGAGGACACCGGGGAGCTGTTTTTT	TRBV15	16	TRBJ2-2	once	TRBD2
CASGARGQQGETQYF	TGTGCCAGCGGGGCCAGGGGGCAACAAGGGGAGACCCAGTACTTC	TRBV2	15	TRBJ2-5	.	TRBD1
CASSLESRYYEQYF	TGTGCCAGCAGCTTAGAGTCTAGGTACTACGAGCAGTACTTC	TRBV7-9	14	TRBJ2-7	.	.
CASSPFGTSGPRRQFF	TGTGCCAGTAGTCCCTTCGGGACTAGCGGGCCCCGCAGGCAGTTCTTC	TRBV19	16	TRBJ2-1	.	TRBD2
CASSYRVVRGRYEQYF	TGTGCCAGCAGTTATAGGGTCGTCAGGGGGAGATACGAGCAGTACTTC	TRBV28	16	TRBJ2-7	few	TRBD1
CASSFMFSYEQYF	TGTGCCAGCAGTTTTATGTTCTCCTACGAGCAGTACTTC	TRBV27	13	TRBJ2-7	.	.
CASSLPGQETQYF	TGTGCCAGCAGCTTGCCAGGGCAAGAGACCCAGTACTTC	TRBV7-9	13	TRBJ2-5	.	.
CASSRLAGVIQETQYF	TGTGCCAGCAGCAGACTAGCGGGAGTCATCCAAGAGACCCAGTACTTC	TRBV3-1/TRBV3-2	16	TRBJ2-5	.	TRBD2
CASRGGTGELFF	TGTGCCAGCAGGGGGGGCACCGGGGAGCTGTTTTTT	TRBV6-5	12	TRBJ2-2	.	.
CASTPGAGVGYTF	TGTGCCAGTACACCGGGCGCCGGGGTTGGCTACACCTTC	TRBV27	13	TRBJ1-2	.	.
CATSDNLDTQYF	TGTGCCACCAGTGACAACTTGGATACGCAGTATTTT	TRBV24-1	12	TRBJ2-3	few	.
CASSKVTGHQYEQYF	TGTGCCAGCAGCAAAGTTACTGGACATCAGTACGAGCAGTACTTC	TRBV21-1	15	TRBJ2-7	.	.
CASSSTGQSNYGYTF	TGTGCCAGCAGTTCAACCGGACAGAGTAACTATGGCTACACCTTC	TRBV7-9	15	TRBJ1-2	.	.
CASSYSGTGNQPQHF	TGTGCCAGCAGTTACTCAGGGACAGGCAATCAGCCCCAGCATTTT	TRBV6-5	15	TRBJ1-5	.	TRBD1
CASSFRGAPNEQYF	TGTGCCAGCAGCTTTCGGGGGGCGCCCAACGAGCAGTACTTC	TRBV11-3	14	TRBJ2-7	once	.
CASSEWAPGKSYEQFF	TGTGCCAGCAGTGAATGGGCCCCGGGAAAGTCCTACGAGCAGTTCTTC	TRBV6-1	16	TRBJ2-1	.	.
CASSRGGRLETEAFF	TGTGCCAGTAGTAGGGGGGGCCGTCTTGAAACTGAAGCTTTCTTT	TRBV19	15	TRBJ1-1	.	.
CASKTRGAGGYTF	TGTGCCAGCAAGACCCGGGGGGCAGGCGGCTACACCTTC	TRBV28	13	TRBJ1-2	.	.
CVSGSAGGFYEQYF	TGTGTAAGCGGATCAGCGGGGGGCTTCTACGAGCAGTACTTC	TRBV6-5	14	TRBJ2-7	once	TRBD2
CASRPAGEAYGYTF	TGTGCCAGCAGACCCGCGGGGGAGGCCTATGGCTACACCTTC	TRBV7-9	14	TRBJ1-2	.	.
CASSALGGLVYPYSYNEQFF	TGCGCCAGCAGTGCCCTGGGGGGACTAGTCTACCCTTACTCCTACAATGAGCAGTTCTTC	TRBV10-2	20	TRBJ2-1	.	TRBD2
CAWSGGQFMHEQYF	TGTGCCTGGAGTGGGGGACAATTTATGCACGAGCAGTACTTC	TRBV30	14	TRBJ2-7	.	.
CASSQTGAHEQYF	TGTGCCAGCTCACAGACAGGGGCTCACGAGCAGTACTTC	TRBV18	13	TRBJ2-7	.	TRBD1
CASNSGGLAGLDTQYF	TGTGCCAGTAATTCTGGGGGACTAGCGGGACTAGATACGCAGTATTTT	TRBV19	16	TRBJ2-3	few	TRBD2
CASSPGLAGPRDTQYF	TGTGCCAGCAGTCCAGGACTAGCGGGACCTCGGGATACGCAGTATTTT	TRBV28	16	TRBJ2-3	.	TRBD2
CASSQFKTGYNEKLFF	TGTGCCAGCAGCCAATTCAAGACAGGATATAATGAAAAACTGTTTTTT	TRBV4-2	16	TRBJ1-4	once	.
CASSLGGSAFF	TGTGCCAGCAGCTTGGGGGGGTCAGCTTTCTTT	TRBV11-2	11	TRBJ1-1	.	.
CASQKGAGVSYNEQFF	TGCGCCAGCCAGAAAGGAGCGGGAGTATCCTACAATGAGCAGTTCTTC	TRBV4-1	16	TRBJ2-1	.	TRBD2
CASSPGGQALTGELFF	TGTGCCAGCAGCCCGGGGGGACAGGCTCTCACCGGGGAGCTGTTTTTT	TRBV7-3	16	TRBJ2-2	.	.
CASQQGVSETQYF	TGTGCCAGTCAACAGGGGGTGTCAGAGACCCAGTACTTC	TRBV6-5	13	TRBJ2-5	.	TRBD1
CASSPLTGDNEQFF	TGTGCCAGCAGCCCTCTGACAGGGGACAATGAGCAGTTCTTC	TRBV11-2	14	TRBJ2-1	.	TRBD1
CASSRGLGDRVYEQYF	TGTGCCAGCAGCCGGGGACTGGGGGACAGGGTATACGAGCAGTACTTC	TRBV7-9	16	TRBJ2-7	.	TRBD1
CASSLGGGMNTEAFF	TGTGCCAGCAGTTTAGGAGGTGGGATGAACACTGAAGCTTTCTTT	TRBV27	15	TRBJ1-1	.	.